These T cell receptor beta chains were read from a single sample in a study of blood T cells in healthy people across ages. TCRdb called the 5' RACE reads again in MiXCR, with one record for every CDR3 protein. The sample lists about a million distinct CDR3 sequences; 40% to 60% were seen once. Material for sequencing was blood. Every receptor here comes from a young man in good health. The CDR3 runs from the conserved cysteine through the conserved F or W. The D gene is left open where the match is weak. Clone size is not always given. Where it is, it says once, few, many or a class for expanded clones.

size | D | J | length | V | CDR3 | DNA
NA | NA | TRBJ2-1 | 15 | TRBV10-3 | CAISEILEGTNEQFF | TGTGCCATCAGTGAGATTCTCGAGGGGACCAATGAGCAGTTCTTC
NA | TRBD1 | TRBJ2-7 | 15 | TRBV28 | CASSSFLDRGHEQYF | TGTGCCAGCAGTTCCTTCCTGGACAGGGGGCACGAGCAGTACTTC
NA | TRBD2 | TRBJ2-7 | 16 | TRBV7-6 | CASSSQLAGGSYEQYF | TGTGCCAGCAGCTCGCAACTAGCGGGGGGTTCCTACGAGCAGTACTTC
many | NA | TRBJ2-3 | 14 | TRBV27 | CASSPQGSTDTQYF | TGTGCCAGCAGTCCTCAGGGAAGCACAGATACGCAGTATTTT
NA | NA | TRBJ2-1 | 12 | TRBV28 | CASSSLALLQFF | TGTGCCAGCAGTTCCCTAGCGTTACTACAGTTCTTC
NA | NA | TRBJ1-1 | 15 | TRBV2 | CASGERRGPNTEAFF | TGTGCCAGCGGGGAGAGAAGAGGGCCGAACACTGAAGCTTTCTTT
once | NA | TRBJ2-5 | 14 | TRBV4-2 | CASSQVKSRETQYF | TGTGCCAGCAGCCAAGTGAAGAGCAGGGAGACCCAGTACTTC
many | NA | TRBJ2-1 | 12 | TRBV7-2 | CASGARADEQFF | TGTGCCAGCGGGGCGAGGGCAGATGAGCAGTTCTTC
once | TRBD2 | TRBJ2-7 | 15 | TRBV12-3/TRBV12-4 | CASSLYPSGPYEQYF | TGTGCCAGCAGTTTATACCCTAGCGGGCCCTACGAGCAGTACTTC
NA | NA | TRBJ2-5 | 12 | TRBV2 | CASRLAWETQYF | TGTGCCAGCAGACTAGCTTGGGAGACCCAGTACTTC
NA | NA | TRBJ2-1 | 10 | TRBV29-1 | CSGGPGEQFF | TGCAGCGGGGGGCCAGGGGAGCAGTTCTTC
once | NA | TRBJ1-5 | 18 | TRBV5-5 | CASSYNPTRSYSNQPQHF | TGTGCCAGCAGCTACAATCCAACCCGCAGCTATAGCAATCAGCCCCAGCATTTT
NA | NA | TRBJ2-3 | 15 | TRBV27 | CASITRGRFTDTQYF | TGTGCCAGCATCACTAGGGGCAGATTCACAGATACGCAGTATTTT
NA | NA | TRBJ1-4 | 13 | TRBV16 | CASRQPGSEKLFF | TGTGCCAGCAGACAACCGGGGTCAGAAAAACTGTTTTTT
many | TRBD1 | TRBJ2-2 | 16 | TRBV3-1 | CASSPPDRDATGELFF | TGTGCCAGCAGCCCTCCGGACAGGGATGCCACCGGGGAGCTGTTTTTT
NA | TRBD1 | TRBJ1-2 | 14 | TRBV27 | CASSRGNRGHGYTF | TGTGCCAGCAGTCGGGGGAACAGGGGGCATGGCTACACCTTC
NA | NA | TRBJ2-6 | 12 | TRBV5-8 | CASSWDQHVLTF | TGTGCCAGCAGCTGGGATCAGCACGTCCTGACTTTC
few | NA | TRBJ2-3 | 14 | TRBV3-1 | CASSSRDGTDTQYF | TGTGCCAGCAGCAGCCGGGACGGAACAGATACGCAGTATTTT
few | TRBD2 | TRBJ2-1 | 15 | TRBV11-2 | CASTITGGPGTEQFF | TGTGCCAGTACAATTACGGGGGGGCCCGGGACTGAGCAGTTCTTC
NA | TRBD2 | TRBJ2-1 | 16 | TRBV4-2 | CASSQTKRGIGNEQFF | TGTGCCAGCAGCCAAACGAAGCGGGGGATTGGGAATGAGCAGTTCTTC
NA | NA | TRBJ2-3 | 20 | TRBV4-1 | CASSQDQDQEARRFPDTQYF | TGCGCCAGCAGCCAAGATCAAGATCAGGAAGCTCGCCGGTTCCCAGATACGCAGTATTTT
NA | NA | TRBJ2-3 | 14 | TRBV20-1 | CSAGEVLSPDTQYF | TGCAGTGCTGGAGAGGTCCTTAGCCCAGATACGCAGTATTTT
few | NA | TRBJ1-1 | 15 | TRBV4-2 | CASSQSRTVNTEAFF | TGTGCCAGCAGCCAATCGCGGACGGTGAACACTGAAGCTTTCTTT
NA | TRBD1 | TRBJ2-2 | 16 | TRBV7-9 | CASSFFTGAMTGELFF | TGTGCCAGCAGCTTTTTTACAGGGGCGATGACCGGGGAGCTGTTTTTT
once | NA | TRBJ2-5 | 12 | TRBV20-1 | CSAVAAYNEQYF | TGCAGTGCTGTAGCGGCCTACAATGAGCAGTACTTC
NA | NA | TRBJ2-1 | 12 | TRBV7-2 | CASSPGRHEQFF | TGTGCCAGCAGCCCCGGCCGCCATGAGCAGTTCTTC
few | NA | TRBJ1-6 | 17 | TRBV4-1 | CASSQVSYREYNSPLHF | TGCGCCAGCAGCCAAGTCTCTTACAGGGAGTATAATTCACCCCTCCACTTT
NA | NA | TRBJ2-1 | 13 | TRBV27 | CASSVSLGAEQFF | TGTGCCAGCAGTGTATCGTTGGGGGCTGAGCAGTTCTTC
NA | NA | TRBJ1-2 | 10 | TRBV2 | CASNFVRYTF | TGTGCCAGCAACTTCGTGCGCTACACCTTC
few | NA | TRBJ1-1 | 13 | TRBV7-9 | CASSFSPVPEAFF | TGTGCCAGCAGCTTTTCCCCGGTCCCTGAAGCTTTCTTT
NA | NA | TRBJ2-3 | 14 | TRBV11-3 | CASRSGRGTDTQYF | TGTGCCAGCAGATCCGGGCGCGGAACAGATACGCAGTATTTT
NA | NA | TRBJ1-3 | 14 | TRBV4-1 | CASSQVSTGNTIYF | TGCGCCAGCAGCCAAGTGTCAACTGGAAACACCATATATTTT
few | NA | TRBJ1-6 | 15 | TRBV20-1 | CSVRSGEYYNSPLHF | TGCAGTGTTCGGTCCGGGGAATACTATAATTCACCCCTCCACTTT
NA | NA | TRBJ1-1 | 10 | TRBV6-6 | CASSWDEAFF | TGTGCCAGCAGTTGGGATGAAGCTTTCTTT
many | NA | TRBJ2-5 | 13 | TRBV12-3/TRBV12-4 | CASSTTWGATQYF | TGTGCCAGCAGTACGACCTGGGGGGCGACCCAGTACTTC
NA | NA | TRBJ2-1 | 14 | TRBV11-1 | CASSFGLPYNEQFF | TGTGCCAGCAGCTTTGGACTACCCTACAATGAGCAGTTCTTC
NA | NA | TRBJ2-7 | 13 | TRBV20-1 | CSARGVQGYEQYF | TGCAGTGCTAGAGGCGTACAGGGTTACGAGCAGTACTTC
few | NA | TRBJ2-4 | 16 | TRBV7-9 | CASSLSRAGDGDIQYF | TGTGCCAGCAGCTTAAGTCGGGCGGGCGACGGGGACATTCAGTACTTC
many | NA | TRBJ1-1 | 12 | TRBV28 | CASSSRRYGAFF | TGTGCCAGCAGCTCGCGAAGGTATGGAGCTTTCTTT
NA | TRBD1 | TRBJ2-5 | 16 | TRBV24-1 | CATSGRGQGGEETQYF | TGTGCCACCAGTGGACGAGGACAGGGAGGAGAAGAGACCCAGTACTTC
NA | NA | TRBJ2-3 | 17 | TRBV5-1 | CASSLETLDRYTDTQYF | TGCGCCAGCAGCTTGGAGACTCTGGACAGATACACAGATACGCAGTATTTT
few | NA | TRBJ2-3 | 14 | TRBV24-1 | CATSVGARWDTQYF | TGTGCCACCAGTGTAGGTGCTCGGTGGGATACGCAGTATTTT
few | NA | TRBJ1-5 | 12 | TRBV20-1 | CSARVPSQPQHF | TGCAGTGCTAGAGTACCCTCGCAGCCCCAGCATTTT
NA | TRBD1 | TRBJ1-3 | 16 | TRBV11-3 | CASSPLGGGHGNTIYF | TGTGCCAGCAGCCCCCTAGGAGGGGGCCATGGAAACACCATATATTTT
NA | TRBD1 | TRBJ1-6 | 14 | TRBV12-3/TRBV12-4 | CASSPTGGWSPLHF | TGTGCCAGCAGTCCAACAGGGGGCTGGTCACCCCTCCACTTT
NA | NA | TRBJ1-1 | 15 | TRBV4-3 | CASSQLWAGSTEAFF | TGCGCCAGCAGCCAATTGTGGGCGGGGAGCACTGAAGCTTTCTTT
few | NA | TRBJ1-5 | 15 | TRBV6-2/TRBV6-3 | CASTDGVYSNQPQHF | TGTGCCAGCACCGACGGGGTTTATAGCAATCAGCCCCAGCATTTT
NA | NA | TRBJ2-4 | 15 | TRBV27 | CAGSGIVSGGDIQYF | TGTGCCGGCAGTGGAATAGTGTCCGGGGGAGACATTCAGTACTTC
NA | NA | TRBJ2-5 | 14 | TRBV2 | CASQRGAGQETQYF | TGTGCCAGCCAGAGGGGGGCCGGGCAAGAGACCCAGTACTTC
NA | NA | TRBJ2-2 | 15 | TRBV7-7 | CASSLHWGNTGELFF | TGTGCTAGCAGCTTACATTGGGGGAACACCGGGGAGCTGTTTTTT
once | TRBD2 | TRBJ2-3 | 21 | TRBV29-1 | CSGKGQGWWTSGGTSTDTQYF | TGCAGCGGGAAGGGACAGGGGTGGTGGACTAGCGGGGGAACCAGCACAGATACGCAGTATTTT
once | NA | TRBJ1-4 | 14 | TRBV6-2/TRBV6-3 | CASSYPPAYEKLFF | TGTGCCAGCAGTTACCCCCCTGCGTATGAAAAACTGTTTTTT
NA | TRBD2 | TRBJ2-3 | 16 | TRBV7-2 | CASSPTGTSGTDTQYF | TGTGCCAGCAGCCCAACCGGGACTAGCGGCACAGATACGCAGTATTTT
NA | NA | TRBJ2-1 | 16 | TRBV20-1 | CSARGLRGSSYNEQFF | TGCAGTGCTAGGGGGTTGCGGGGAAGCTCCTACAATGAGCAGTTCTTC
NA | TRBD2 | TRBJ2-2 | 16 | TRBV5-1 | CASRLLAGDLTGELFF | TGCGCCAGCAGATTATTAGCGGGGGACCTCACCGGGGAGCTGTTTTTT
few | TRBD1 | TRBJ1-1 | 14 | TRBV20-1 | CSARSGTGFTEAFF | TGCAGTGCTAGATCCGGGACAGGGTTCACTGAAGCTTTCTTT
NA | TRBD1 | TRBJ2-7 | 14 | TRBV6-1 | CASVGRDSHYEQYF | TGTGCCAGCGTTGGAAGGGACAGTCACTACGAGCAGTACTTC
NA | NA | TRBJ1-2 | 14 | TRBV6-5 | CASSFQRGGYGYTF | TGTGCCAGCAGTTTCCAACGAGGGGGCTATGGCTACACCTTC
NA | NA | TRBJ2-7 | 14 | TRBV29-1 | CSVEAGGGYNEQYF | TGCAGCGTTGAAGCCGGCGGAGGCTACAATGAGCAGTACTTC